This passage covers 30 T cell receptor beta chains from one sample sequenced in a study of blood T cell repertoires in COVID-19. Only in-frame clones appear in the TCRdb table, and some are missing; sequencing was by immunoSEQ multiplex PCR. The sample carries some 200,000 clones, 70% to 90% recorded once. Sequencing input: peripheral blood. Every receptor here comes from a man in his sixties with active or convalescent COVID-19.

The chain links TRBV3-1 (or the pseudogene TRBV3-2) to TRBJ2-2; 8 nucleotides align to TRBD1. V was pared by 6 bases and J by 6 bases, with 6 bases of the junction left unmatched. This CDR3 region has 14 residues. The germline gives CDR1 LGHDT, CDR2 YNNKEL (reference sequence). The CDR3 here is CASRKQGDAGELFF. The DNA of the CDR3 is TGTGCCAGCAGAAAACAGGGGGATGCCGGGGAGCTGTTTTTT.

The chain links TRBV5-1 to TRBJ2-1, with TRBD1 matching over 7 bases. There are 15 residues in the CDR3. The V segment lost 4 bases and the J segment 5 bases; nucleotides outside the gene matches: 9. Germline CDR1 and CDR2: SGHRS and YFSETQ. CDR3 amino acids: CASSQTDRENNEQFF. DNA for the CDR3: TGCGCCAGCAGCCAAACCGACAGGGAAAACAATGAGCAGTTCTTC.

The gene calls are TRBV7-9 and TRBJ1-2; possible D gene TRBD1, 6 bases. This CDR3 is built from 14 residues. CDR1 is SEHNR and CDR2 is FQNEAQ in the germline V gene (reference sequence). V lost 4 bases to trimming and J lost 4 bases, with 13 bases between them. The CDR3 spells CASSSQGLAYGYTF. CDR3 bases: TGTGCCAGCAGCTCACAGGGTCTCGCCTATGGCTACACCTTC.

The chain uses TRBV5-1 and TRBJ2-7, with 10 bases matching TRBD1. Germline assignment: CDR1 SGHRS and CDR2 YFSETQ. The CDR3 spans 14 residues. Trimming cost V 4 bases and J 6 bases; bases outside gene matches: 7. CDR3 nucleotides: TGCGCCAGCAGCCCGGGACAGGGGTTCCGCGAGCAGTACTTC. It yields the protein CASSPGQGFREQYF.

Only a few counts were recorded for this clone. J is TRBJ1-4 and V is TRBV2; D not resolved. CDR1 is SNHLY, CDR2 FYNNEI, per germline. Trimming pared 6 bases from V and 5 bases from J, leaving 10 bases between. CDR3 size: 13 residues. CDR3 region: CASRADFNEKLFF. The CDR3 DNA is TGTGCCAGCAGGGCGGATTTCAATGAAAAACTGTTTTTT.

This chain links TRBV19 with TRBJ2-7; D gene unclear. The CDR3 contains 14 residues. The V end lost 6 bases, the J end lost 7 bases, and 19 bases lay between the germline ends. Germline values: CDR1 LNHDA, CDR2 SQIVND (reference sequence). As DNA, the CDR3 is TGTGCCAGTAGCAATGGGCTCTTGTTGAGTGAGCAGTACTTC. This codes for CASSNGLLLSEQYF.

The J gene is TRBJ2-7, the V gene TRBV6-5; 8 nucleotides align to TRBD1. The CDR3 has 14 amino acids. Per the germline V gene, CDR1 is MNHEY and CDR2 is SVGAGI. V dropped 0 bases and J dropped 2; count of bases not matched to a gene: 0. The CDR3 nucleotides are TGTGCCAGCAGTTACTCGACAGGGGCCTACGAGCAGTACTTC. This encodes CASSYSTGAYEQYF.

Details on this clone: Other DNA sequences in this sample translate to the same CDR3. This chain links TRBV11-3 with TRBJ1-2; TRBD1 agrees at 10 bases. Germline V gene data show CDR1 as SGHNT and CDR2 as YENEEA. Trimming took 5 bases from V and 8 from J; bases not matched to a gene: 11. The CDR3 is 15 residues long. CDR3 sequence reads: CASSARTGGRGGYTF. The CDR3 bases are TGTGCCAGCAGCGCCCGGACAGGGGGGCGGGGGGGCTACACCTTC.

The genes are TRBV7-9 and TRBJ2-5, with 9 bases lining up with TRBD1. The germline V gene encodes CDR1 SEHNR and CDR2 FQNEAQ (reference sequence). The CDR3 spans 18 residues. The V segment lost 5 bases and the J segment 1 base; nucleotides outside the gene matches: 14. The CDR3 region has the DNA TGTGCCAGCAGCAATTACAGGGGGCGCATGCGATTCCAAGAGACCCAGTACTTC. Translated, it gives CASSNYRGRMRFQETQYF.

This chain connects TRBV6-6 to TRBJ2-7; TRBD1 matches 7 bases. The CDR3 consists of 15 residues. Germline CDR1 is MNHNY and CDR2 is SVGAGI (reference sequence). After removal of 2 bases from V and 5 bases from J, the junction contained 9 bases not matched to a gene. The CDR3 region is CASSYRGPGTDEQYF. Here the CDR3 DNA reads TGTGCCAGCAGTTACAGGGGGCCGGGTACCGACGAGCAGTACTTC.

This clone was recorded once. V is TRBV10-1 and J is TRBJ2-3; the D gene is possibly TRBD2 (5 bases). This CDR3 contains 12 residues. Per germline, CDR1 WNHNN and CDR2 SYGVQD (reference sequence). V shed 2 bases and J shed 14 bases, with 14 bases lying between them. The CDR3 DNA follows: TGCGCCAGCAGTGAGGAGGGCCAAAGGACGTATTTT. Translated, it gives CASSEEGQRTYF.

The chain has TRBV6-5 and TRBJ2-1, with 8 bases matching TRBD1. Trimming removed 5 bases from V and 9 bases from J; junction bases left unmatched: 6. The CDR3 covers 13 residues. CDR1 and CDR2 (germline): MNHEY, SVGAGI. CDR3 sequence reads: CASSTGGKAEQFF. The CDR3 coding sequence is TGTGCCAGCAGTACAGGGGGAAAGGCTGAGCAGTTCTTC.

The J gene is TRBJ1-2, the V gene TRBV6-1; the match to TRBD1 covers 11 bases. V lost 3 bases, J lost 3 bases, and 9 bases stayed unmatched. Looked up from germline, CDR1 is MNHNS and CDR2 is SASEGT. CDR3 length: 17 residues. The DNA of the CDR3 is TGTGCCAGCAGTGACCACGCCCGGACAGGGGGCGACTATGGCTACACCTTC. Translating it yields CASSDHARTGGDYGYTF.

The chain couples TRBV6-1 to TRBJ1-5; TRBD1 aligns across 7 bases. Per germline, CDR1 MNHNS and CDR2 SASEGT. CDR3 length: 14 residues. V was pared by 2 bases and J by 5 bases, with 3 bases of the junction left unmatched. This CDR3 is CASSERGGHQPQHF. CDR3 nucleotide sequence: TGTGCCAGCAGTGAACGAGGGGGCCATCAGCCCCAGCATTTT.

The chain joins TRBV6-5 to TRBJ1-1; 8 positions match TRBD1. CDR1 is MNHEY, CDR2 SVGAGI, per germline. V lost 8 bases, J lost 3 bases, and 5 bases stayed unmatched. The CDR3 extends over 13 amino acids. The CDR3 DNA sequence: TGTGCCAGCCGGACAGGGAGGTACACTGAAGCTTTCTTT. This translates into CASRTGRYTEAFF.

The CDR3 sequence: CASSRVGSPLHF. DNA for the CDR3: TGTGCCAGCAGCAGGGTGGGCTCACCCCTCCACTTT. This rearrangement joins TRBV27 to TRBJ1-6; maybe TRBD1 (5 bases). Germline V lookup: CDR1 MNHEY, CDR2 SMNVEV (reference sequence). The CDR3 sequence is 12 residues long. V lost 6 bases and J lost 10, with 10 bases in between.

This chain's CDR3 is CASSLTDGVSSGELFF. The CDR3 DNA reads TGTGCCAGCAGCTTAACAGACGGGGTATCGTCCGGGGAGCTGTTTTTT. V usage is TRBV5-5 and J usage is TRBJ2-2; D may be TRBD2 (5 bases). V gave up 2 bases and J gave up 6 bases, with 17 bases separating them. The CDR3 extends over 16 amino acids. Germline CDR1 is SGHKS and CDR2 is YYEKEE (reference sequence).

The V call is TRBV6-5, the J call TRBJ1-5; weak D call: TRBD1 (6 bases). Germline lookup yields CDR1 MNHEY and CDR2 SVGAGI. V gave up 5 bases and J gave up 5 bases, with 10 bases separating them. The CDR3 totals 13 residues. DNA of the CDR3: TGTGCCAGCAGTACCCGGACAGATCAGCCCCAGCATTTT. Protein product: CASSTRTDQPQHF.

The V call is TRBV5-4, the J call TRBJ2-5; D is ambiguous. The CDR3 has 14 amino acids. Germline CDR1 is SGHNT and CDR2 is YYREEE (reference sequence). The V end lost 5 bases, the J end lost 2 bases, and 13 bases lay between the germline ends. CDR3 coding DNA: TGTGCCAGCAGAAGAGACCCGGAGCAAGAGACCCAGTACTTC. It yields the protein CASRRDPEQETQYF. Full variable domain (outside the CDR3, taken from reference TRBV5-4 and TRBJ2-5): ETGVTQSPTHLIKTRGQQVTLRCSSQSGHNTVSWYQQALGQGPQFIFQYYREEENGRGNFPPRFSGLQFPNYSSELNVNALELDDSALYLCASRRDPEQETQYFGPGTRLLVL.

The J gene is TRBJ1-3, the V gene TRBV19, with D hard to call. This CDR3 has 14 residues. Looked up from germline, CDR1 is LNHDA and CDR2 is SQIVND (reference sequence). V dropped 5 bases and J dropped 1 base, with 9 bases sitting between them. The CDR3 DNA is TGTGCCAGTAGTGAAACTAGTTCTGGAAACACCATATATTTT. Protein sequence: CASSETSSGNTIYF.

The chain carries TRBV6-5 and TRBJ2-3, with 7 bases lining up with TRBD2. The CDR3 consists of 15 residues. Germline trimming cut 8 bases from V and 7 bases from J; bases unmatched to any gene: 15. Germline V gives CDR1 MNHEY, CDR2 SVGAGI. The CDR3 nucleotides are TGTGCCAGCCGCAGCGGGGCAGTGGGCCCCAATACGCAGTATTTT. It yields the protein CASRSGAVGPNTQYF.

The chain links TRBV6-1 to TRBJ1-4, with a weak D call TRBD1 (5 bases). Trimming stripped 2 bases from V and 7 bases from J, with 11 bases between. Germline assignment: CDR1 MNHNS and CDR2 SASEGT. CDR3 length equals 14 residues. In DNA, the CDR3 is TGTGCCAGCAGTGAAATGGCAGGGTTTGAAAAACTGTTTTTT. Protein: CASSEMAGFEKLFF.

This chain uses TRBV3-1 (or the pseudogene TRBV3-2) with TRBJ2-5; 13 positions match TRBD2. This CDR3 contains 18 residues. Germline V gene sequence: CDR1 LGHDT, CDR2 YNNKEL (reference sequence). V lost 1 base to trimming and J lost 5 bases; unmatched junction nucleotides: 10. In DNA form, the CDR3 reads TGTGCCAGCAGCCAAGGCCGGAGACTAGCGGGGGGTTGGGAGACCCAGTACTTC. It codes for CASSQGRRLAGGWETQYF.

The CDR3 nucleotides read TGCGCCAGCAGCTTGGCTTGGCCATTTACGGAGACCCAGTACTTC. Residues: CASSLAWPFTETQYF. J is TRBJ2-5 and V is TRBV5-1; the D is unclear. Trimming took off 0 bases at V and 5 bases at J, with 14 bases between the two ends. This CDR3 has 15 residues. CDR1 is SGHRS and CDR2 is YFSETQ in the germline V gene.

The CDR3 DNA is TGCAGCGTTGGGGCCCCTAGCGGCACAGATACGCAGTATTTT. Its protein product is CSVGAPSGTDTQYF. The chain carries TRBV29-1 and TRBJ2-3, with D possibly being TRBD2 (6 bases). CDR1 and CDR2 (germline): SQVTM, ANQGSEA. The CDR3 contains 14 residues. The V end was cut by 4 bases, the J end by 1 base, with 12 bases between.

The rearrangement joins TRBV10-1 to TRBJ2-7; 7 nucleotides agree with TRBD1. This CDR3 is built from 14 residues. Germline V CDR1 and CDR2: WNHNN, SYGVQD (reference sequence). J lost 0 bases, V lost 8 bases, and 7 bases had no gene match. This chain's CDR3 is CASEGQSPSYEQYF. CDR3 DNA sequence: TGCGCCAGCGAGGGACAGTCTCCCTCCTACGAGCAGTACTTC.

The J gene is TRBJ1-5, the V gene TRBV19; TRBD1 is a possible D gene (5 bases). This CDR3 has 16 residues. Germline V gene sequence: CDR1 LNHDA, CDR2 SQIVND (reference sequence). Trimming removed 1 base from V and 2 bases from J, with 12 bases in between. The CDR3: CASSIGQGRGNQPQHF. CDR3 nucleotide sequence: TGTGCCAGTAGTATAGGGCAGGGAAGGGGCAATCAGCCCCAGCATTTT.

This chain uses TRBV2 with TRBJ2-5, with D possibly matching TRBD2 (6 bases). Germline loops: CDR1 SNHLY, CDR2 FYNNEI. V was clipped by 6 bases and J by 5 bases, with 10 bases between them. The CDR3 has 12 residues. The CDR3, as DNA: TGTGCCAGCAGCGGGGGTAGTGAGACCCAGTACTTC. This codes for CASSGGSETQYF.

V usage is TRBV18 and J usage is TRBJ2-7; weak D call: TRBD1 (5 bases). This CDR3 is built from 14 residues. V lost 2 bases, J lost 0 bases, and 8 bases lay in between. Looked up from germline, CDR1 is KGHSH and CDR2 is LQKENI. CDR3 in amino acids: CASSPKGDSYEQYF. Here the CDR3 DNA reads TGTGCCAGCTCACCAAAAGGGGACTCCTACGAGCAGTACTTC. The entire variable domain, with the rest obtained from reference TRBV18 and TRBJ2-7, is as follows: NAGVMQNPRHLVRRRGQEARLRCSPMKGHSHVYWYRQLPEEGLKFMVYLQKENIIDESGMPKERFSAEFPKEGPSILRIQQVVRGDSAAYFCASSPKGDSYEQYFGPGTRLTVT.

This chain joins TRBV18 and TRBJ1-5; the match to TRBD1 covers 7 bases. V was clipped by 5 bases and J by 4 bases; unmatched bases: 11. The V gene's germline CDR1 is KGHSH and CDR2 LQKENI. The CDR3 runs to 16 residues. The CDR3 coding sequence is TGTGCCAGCTCAGCCGGACAGGCCTTCTTGAATCAGCCCCAGCATTTT. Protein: CASSAGQAFLNQPQHF.